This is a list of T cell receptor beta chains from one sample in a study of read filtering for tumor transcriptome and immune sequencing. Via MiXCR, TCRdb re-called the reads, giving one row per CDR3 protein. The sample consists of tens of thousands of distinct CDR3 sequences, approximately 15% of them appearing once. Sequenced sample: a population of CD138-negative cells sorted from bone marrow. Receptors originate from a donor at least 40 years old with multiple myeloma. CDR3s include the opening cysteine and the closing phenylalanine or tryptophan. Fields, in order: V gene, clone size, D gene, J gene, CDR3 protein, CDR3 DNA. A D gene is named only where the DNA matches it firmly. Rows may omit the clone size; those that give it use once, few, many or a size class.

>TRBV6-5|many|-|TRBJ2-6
CASRRAGANVLTF
TGTGCCAGCAGAAGGGCTGGGGCCAACGTCCTGACTTTC
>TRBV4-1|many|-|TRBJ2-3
CASSRPQADTQYF
TGCGCCAGCAGCCGCCCCCAGGCAGATACGCAGTATTTT
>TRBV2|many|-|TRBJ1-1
CASRGDRNTEAFF
TGTGCCAGCAGAGGGGATAGGAACACTGAAGCTTTCTTT
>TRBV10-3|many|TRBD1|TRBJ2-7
CAISADRGYEQYF
TGTGCCATCAGTGCGGACAGGGGGTACGAGCAGTACTTC
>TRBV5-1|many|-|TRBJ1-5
CASSPQGTDQPQHF
TGCGCCAGCAGCCCACAGGGAACGGATCAGCCCCAGCATTTT
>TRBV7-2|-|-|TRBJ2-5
CASSFGVPETQYF
TGTGCCAGCAGCTTTGGAGTCCCAGAGACCCAGTACTTC
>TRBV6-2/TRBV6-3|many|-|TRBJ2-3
CASSYLSGAGSTDTQYF
TGTGCCAGCAGTTACCTTTCGGGGGCCGGGAGCACAGATACGCAGTATTTT
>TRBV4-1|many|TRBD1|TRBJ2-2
CASSLPPQGVLNTGELFF
TGCGCCAGCAGCCTCCCTCCACAGGGGGTCTTGAACACCGGGGAGCTGTTTTTT
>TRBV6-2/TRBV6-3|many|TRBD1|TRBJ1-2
CASSPRTGDGYTF
TGTGCCAGCAGCCCCCGGACAGGTGATGGCTACACCTTC
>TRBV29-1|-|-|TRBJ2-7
CSVPGGFTYGQYF
TGCAGCGTCCCAGGTGGGTTTACCTACGGGCAGTACTTC
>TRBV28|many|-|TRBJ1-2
CASSFGQNYGYTF
TGTGCCAGCAGTTTTGGGCAAAACTATGGCTACACCTTC
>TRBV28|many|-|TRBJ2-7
CASSLNEVPEQYF
TGTGCCAGCAGTTTAAATGAGGTCCCCGAGCAGTACTTC
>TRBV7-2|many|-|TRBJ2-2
CASRVPGPHDGGELFF
TGTGCCAGCAGGGTGCCGGGACCCCACGATGGCGGGGAGCTGTTTTTT
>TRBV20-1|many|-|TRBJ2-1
CSAPRIYNEQFF
TGCAGTGCTCCTCGTATCTACAATGAGCAGTTCTTC
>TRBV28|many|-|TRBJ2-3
CASSFQAPDTQYF
TGTGCCAGCAGTTTTCAAGCCCCAGATACGCAGTATTTT
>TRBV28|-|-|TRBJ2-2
CASRRRQSKTGELFF
TGTGCCAGCAGGCGTCGACAGTCGAAGACCGGGGAGCTGTTTTTT
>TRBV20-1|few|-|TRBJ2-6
CSAERRSSGANVLTF
TGCAGTGCCGAACGACGGAGCTCTGGGGCCAACGTCCTGACTTTC
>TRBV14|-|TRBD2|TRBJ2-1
CASSQDKGLAGGPLGNWQFF
TGTGCCAGCAGCCAGGACAAGGGACTAGCGGGAGGGCCCTTAGGAAATTGGCAGTTCTTC
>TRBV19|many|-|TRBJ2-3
CASSFLTGRGDTQYF
TGTGCCAGTAGTTTCCTGACGGGACGTGGGGATACGCAGTATTTT
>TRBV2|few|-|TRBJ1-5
CASKRDINQPQHF
TGTGCCAGCAAGAGGGACATCAATCAGCCCCAGCATTTT
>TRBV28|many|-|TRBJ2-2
CASSFIVGLADNTGELFF
TGTGCCAGCAGTTTTATCGTAGGTCTAGCAGACAACACCGGGGAGCTGTTTTTT
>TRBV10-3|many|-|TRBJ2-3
CAISDRGGNTQYF
TGTGCCATCAGTGACAGGGGGGGAAATACGCAGTATTTT
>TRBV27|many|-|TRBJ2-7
CASSLDEQYF
TGTGCCAGCAGTTTGGACGAGCAGTACTTC
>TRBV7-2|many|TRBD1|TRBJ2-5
CASSDRGLGETQYF
TGTGCCAGCAGCGACAGGGGCCTTGGAGAGACCCAGTACTTC
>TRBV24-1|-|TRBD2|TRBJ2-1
CATSDSTSGISYDEQFF
TGTGCCACCAGTGACTCGACTAGCGGGATTTCCTACGATGAGCAGTTCTTC
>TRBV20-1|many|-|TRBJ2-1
CSARDGARYNEQFF
TGCAGTGCTAGAGATGGGGCGCGATACAATGAGCAGTTCTTC
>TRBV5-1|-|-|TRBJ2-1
CASSFRDGRIDEQFF
TGCGCCAGCAGCTTTCGGGACGGGAGAATCGATGAGCAGTTCTTC
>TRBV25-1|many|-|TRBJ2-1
CASSEGQSSYNEQFF
TGTGCCAGCAGTGAGGGCCAAAGCTCCTACAATGAGCAGTTCTTC
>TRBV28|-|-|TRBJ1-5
CASSLQGSIQPQHF
TGTGCCAGCAGTTTACAGGGTTCTATTCAGCCCCAGCATTTT
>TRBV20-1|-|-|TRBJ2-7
CSARDSLVTSWQYF
TGCAGTGCTAGAGATTCTCTGGTCACGTCTTGGCAGTACTTC
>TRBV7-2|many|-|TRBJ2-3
CASSLDGDTQYF
TGTGCCAGCAGCTTAGATGGAGATACGCAGTATTTT
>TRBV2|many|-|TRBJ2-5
CASKDQGETQYF
TGTGCCAGCAAGGATCAGGGTGAGACCCAGTACTTC
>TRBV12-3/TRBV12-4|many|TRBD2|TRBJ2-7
CASSRRQGSAGGPYEQYF
TGTGCCAGCAGCCGTCGACAGGGATCAGCGGGGGGCCCCTACGAGCAGTACTTC
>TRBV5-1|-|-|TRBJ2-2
CASSLGLRNTGELFF
TGCGCCAGCAGCTTGGGACTGCGGAACACCGGGGAGCTGTTTTTT
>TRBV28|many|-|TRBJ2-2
CASSPGANTGELFF
TGTGCCAGCAGTCCAGGGGCGAACACCGGGGAGCTGTTTTTT
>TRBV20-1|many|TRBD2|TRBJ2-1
CSAKSGTSGNGEQFF
TGCAGTGCTAAAAGTGGGACTAGCGGAAACGGTGAGCAGTTCTTC
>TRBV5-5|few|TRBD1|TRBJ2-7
CASSLPDRAYEQYF
TGTGCCAGCAGCTTACCGGACAGGGCCTACGAGCAGTACTTC
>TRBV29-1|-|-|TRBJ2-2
CSVEGRGTTGELFF
TGCAGCGTTGAAGGAAGGGGGACCACCGGGGAGCTGTTTTTT
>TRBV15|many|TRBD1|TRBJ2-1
CATSGGGNEQFF
TGTGCCACGTCAGGGGGTGGCAATGAGCAGTTCTTC
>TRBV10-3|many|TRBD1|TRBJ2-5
CAISETGRDRGPASEETQYF
TGTGCCATCAGTGAGACAGGCCGGGACAGGGGGCCGGCGTCCGAGGAGACCCAGTACTTC
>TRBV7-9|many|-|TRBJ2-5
CASSMDGRETQYF
TGTGCCAGCAGCATGGATGGGCGAGAGACCCAGTACTTC
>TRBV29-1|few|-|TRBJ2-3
CSVGETSADTQYF
TGCAGCGTTGGGGAGACGTCAGCAGATACGCAGTATTTT
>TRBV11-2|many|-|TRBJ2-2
CASSFQGAGELFF
TGTGCCAGCAGCTTCCAAGGGGCCGGGGAGCTGTTTTTT
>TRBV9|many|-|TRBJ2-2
CASGLEGTGELFF
TGTGCCAGCGGCTTGGAGGGCACCGGGGAGCTGTTTTTT
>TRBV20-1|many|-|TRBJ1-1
CSARPGGTEAFF
TGCAGTGCTAGACCCGGGGGGACTGAAGCTTTCTTT
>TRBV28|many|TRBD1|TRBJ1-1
CASTRTGMNTEAFF
TGTGCCAGCACCAGGACAGGGATGAACACTGAAGCTTTCTTT
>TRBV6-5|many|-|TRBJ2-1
CASNGVNNEQFF
TGTGCCAGCAATGGGGTTAACAATGAGCAGTTCTTC
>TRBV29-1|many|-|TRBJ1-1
CSVKVGGLLTEAFF
TGCAGCGTTAAAGTTGGGGGCCTCCTCACTGAAGCTTTCTTT